This TCR beta chain was documented in a study of blood T cell repertoires in COVID-19. Across the whole study: Whether acute or convalescent, the COVID-19 samples came from the United States, Italy and Spain. Sample material is recorded as cDNA or gDNA derived from T cells, B-cell-depleted T cells, or PBMCs.

In the study's own analysis: Amplification from reference gene primers served as the basis for estimated nucleated cell counts. Method: immunoSEQ multiplex PCR; TCRdb's copy keeps in-frame clones and lacks some. The DNA was the basis for D and trimming; V, J and clone size are from that table. The table lists tens of thousands of clones, more than 85% of them singletons. The CDR3 is made up of 16 amino acids. Per the germline V gene, CDR1 is SGHVS and CDR2 is FQNEAQ. V shed 6 bases, J shed 2 bases, and the junction held 10 bases outside the gene matches. This clone was observed once. The chain recombines TRBV7-8 with TRBJ2-1; 7 bases match TRBD2. The sample comprised peripheral blood. This TCR was recovered from a woman of 80 years or more with active or convalescent COVID-19. The CDR3 reads CASRLGGVPTYNEQFF. The CDR3 DNA reads as TGTGCCAGCAGGCTGGGGGGGGTTCCCACCTACAATGAGCAGTTCTTC. The entire variable domain, with the rest obtained from reference TRBV7-8 and TRBJ2-1, is as follows: GAGVSQSPRYKVAKRGQDVALRCDPISGHVSLFWYQQALGQGPEFLTYFQNEAQLDKSGLPSDRFFAERPEGSVSTLKIQRTQQEDSAVYLCASRLGGVPTYNEQFFGPGTRLTVL.